Listed here are 20 T cell receptor beta chains from one sample, sequenced in a study of CD8 T cells in Susac syndrome. The authors reverse transcribed roughly 0.5 to 1 ug RNA with random hexamers. In TCRdb, the immunoSEQ multiplex PCR reads were re-called with MiXCR into one record per CDR3 protein. The sample gives about 140,000 distinct CDR3 sequences, 95% of which show up once; about 0.15% is in the top ten. Specimen: CD4+ T cells from PBMCs. The receptors derive from a human donor with Susac syndrome.

This chain joins TRBV25-1 and TRBJ1-2; D perhaps matches TRBD1 (5 bases). This CDR3 is 13 amino acids long. The germline CDR1 and CDR2 sequences are MGHDK and SYGVNS. V lost 2 bases and J 4 bases, leaving 8 bases between the germline ends. CDR3 protein: CASSEQGGYGYTF. The CDR3 DNA reads TGTGCCAGCAGTGAACAGGGAGGCTATGGCTACACCTTC.

The chain couples TRBV3-1 to TRBJ2-7; 9 bases line up with TRBD1. V shed 6 bases, J shed 4 bases, and the junction held 7 bases outside the gene matches. The CDR3 runs to 14 residues. Germline assignment: CDR1 LGHDT and CDR2 YNNKEL (reference sequence). The CDR3 here is CASSKGQGFYEQYF. Here the CDR3 DNA reads TGTGCCAGCAGTAAGGGACAGGGATTTTACGAGCAGTACTTC.

The V call is TRBV9, the J call TRBJ2-3; tentatively, D is TRBD1 (7 bases). Trimming removed 4 bases from V and 6 bases from J, with 15 bases in between. The CDR3 is 14 residues long. The germline CDR1 and CDR2 sequences are SGDLS and YYNGEE. CDR3 protein: CASSSQGGGDTQYF. CDR3 nucleotide sequence: TGTGCCAGCAGCTCTCAGGGGGGTGGGGATACGCAGTATTTT.

V gene TRBV28 combines with J gene TRBJ2-7; 10 nucleotides align to TRBD1. CDR3 size: 16 residues. J was trimmed by 5 bases and V by 5 bases; bases with no gene match: 12. Germline CDR1 is MDHEN and CDR2 is SYDVKM. As DNA, the CDR3 is TGTGCCAGCAGTCCATCGAGGGACAGGGGAGGGAACGAGCAGTACTTC. It codes for CASSPSRDRGGNEQYF.

The chain links TRBV6-6 to TRBJ1-2; tentative D call: TRBD1 (5 bases). Trimming cost V 8 bases and J 8 bases, with 18 bases left between them. The germline V gene has CDR1 MNHNY and CDR2 SVGAGI (reference sequence). The CDR3 has 13 residues. In nucleotides, the CDR3 is TGTGCCAGCTCACCCGACGGGGGAGGCGGCTACACCTTC. This codes for CASSPDGGGGYTF.

Only a few counts were recorded for this clonotype. V gene TRBV5-6 combines with J gene TRBJ1-2; D gene ambiguous. Trimming left V 0 bases short and J 4 bases short, with 7 bases between. This CDR3 has 13 residues. Germline V gives CDR1 SGHDT, CDR2 YYEEEE. CDR3 sequence reads: CASSLERTYGYTF. CDR3 bases: TGTGCCAGCAGCTTGGAACGGACCTATGGCTACACCTTC.

This chain connects TRBV5-6 to TRBJ2-5, with D perhaps matching TRBD1 (5 bases). The CDR3 has 15 residues. Trimming left V 1 base short and J 5 bases short, with 15 bases between. Germline V gene data show CDR1 as SGHDT and CDR2 as YYEEEE. CDR3 in DNA: TGTGCCAGCAGCTTGCCCCTCAGGGTGTCGGAGACCCAGTACTTC. Translating it yields CASSLPLRVSETQYF.

The gene calls are TRBV4-2 and TRBJ1-2, with D hard to call. The CDR3 runs 15 residues. Trimming shortened V by 0 bases and J by 4 bases, and 12 bases separated the two germline ends. The germline V gene encodes CDR1 LGHNA and CDR2 YNFKEQ. Here the CDR3 reads CASSQDQAGFYGYTF. The CDR3 DNA is TGTGCCAGCAGCCAAGATCAGGCGGGGTTCTATGGCTACACCTTC.

The chain carries TRBV20-1 and TRBJ1-5, with D possibly being TRBD1 (6 bases). Germline V gives CDR1 DFQATT, CDR2 SNEGSKA (reference sequence). This CDR3 spans 16 amino acids. The V and J ends lost 3 bases and 3 bases respectively, with 18 bases between them. CDR3 in amino acids: CSARRAGVSNNQPQHF. CDR3 nucleotides: TGCAGTGCTAGGAGGGCAGGGGTCTCCAACAATCAGCCCCAGCATTTT.

This rearrangement joins TRBV29-1 to TRBJ1-1; D might be TRBD1 (5 bases). This CDR3 region has 14 residues. Trimming removed 3 bases at V and 1 base at J, with 12 bases between. CDR1 is SQVTM and CDR2 is ANQGSEA in the germline V gene. Here the CDR3 DNA reads TGCAGCGTTGACGCTGGGACGCAGAACACTGAAGCTTTCTTT. Translating it yields CSVDAGTQNTEAFF.

The chain joins TRBV20-1 to TRBJ2-1; TRBD2 aligns across 7 bases. Germline V gives CDR1 DFQATT, CDR2 SNEGSKA (reference sequence). The V gene end was trimmed by 0 bases and the J gene end by 0 bases; junction bases not matched to a gene: 5. The CDR3 has 16 amino acids. DNA for the CDR3: TGCAGTGCTAGAGATTTCTCGGGGGGCTCCTACAATGAGCAGTTCTTC. Protein product: CSARDFSGGSYNEQFF.

The chain recombines TRBV19 with TRBJ2-1, with D uncertain. V was pared by 8 bases and J by 8 bases, with 16 bases between. Germline V lookup: CDR1 LNHDA, CDR2 SQIVND (reference sequence). This CDR3 spans 13 amino acids. In nucleotides, the CDR3 is TGTGCCAGTTCGTCCCCCCTTATGCATGAGCAGTTCTTC. Its protein is CASSSPLMHEQFF.

The chain uses TRBV7-2 and TRBJ2-1, with D tentatively TRBD2 (5 bases). Looked up from germline, CDR1 is SGHTA and CDR2 is FQGNSA. This CDR3 is 14 amino acids long. The V gene lost 5 bases and the J gene lost 3 bases, with 11 bases spanning the gap. CDR3 region: CASSRSRDYNEQFF. CDR3 sequence (DNA): TGTGCCAGCAGCCGGAGCCGGGACTACAATGAGCAGTTCTTC. The full variable domain, with the rest looked up from reference TRBV7-2 and TRBJ2-1, is GAGVSQSPSNKVTEKGKDVELRCDPISGHTALYWYRQSLGQGLEFLIYFQGNSAPDKSGLPSDRFSAERTGGSVSTLTIQRTQQEDSAVYLCASSRSRDYNEQFFGPGTRLTVL.

The chain links TRBV12-3 or TRBV12-4 to TRBJ1-5; D call uncertain. The length of the CDR3 is 16 residues. V was shortened by 7 bases and J by 0 bases, with 16 bases between the two germline ends. The CDR3 loop is CASKASAGVSNQPQHF. The CDR3, as DNA: TGTGCCAGCAAGGCCTCGGCAGGAGTTAGCAATCAGCCCCAGCATTTT.

The chain joins TRBV19 to TRBJ1-1, with a weak D call TRBD1 (5 bases). Germline V gives CDR1 LNHDA, CDR2 SQIVND (reference sequence). The CDR3 is 14 amino acids. V gave up 5 bases and J gave up 4 bases, with 14 bases separating them. Here the CDR3 reads CASSLGLQGTEAFF. CDR3 bases: TGTGCCAGTAGTTTGGGACTCCAGGGCACTGAAGCTTTCTTT. Full variable domain (outside the CDR3, taken from reference TRBV19 and TRBJ1-1): DGGITQSPKYLFRKEGQNVTLSCEQNLNHDAMYWYRQDPGQGLRLIYYSQIVNDFQKGDIAEGYSVSREKKESFPLTVTSAQKNPTAFYLCASSLGLQGTEAFFGQGTRLTVV.

The genes are TRBV21-1 and TRBJ2-7; whether TRBD1, the table's D call, matches the DNA was not checked. TRBV21-1 is marked as a pseudogene. The CDR3 covers 12 residues. Here the CDR3 reads CAMGGVPYEQYF. CDR3 DNA sequence: TGTGCCATGGGCGGCGTCCCTTACGAGCAGTACTTC.

The chain employs TRBV7-2 and TRBJ1-2; 7 bases line up with TRBD1. Germline CDR1 reads SGHTA; CDR2 reads FQGNSA. The trim removed 4 bases at V and 7 bases at J, leaving 12 bases unmatched. The CDR3 has 15 amino acids. CDR3 region: CASSSTSTGNRGYTF. The CDR3 nucleotides are TGTGCCAGCAGCTCGACCTCGACAGGGAATCGTGGCTACACCTTC.

The V gene is TRBV12-3 or TRBV12-4, the J gene TRBJ1-1; 8 positions match TRBD1. This CDR3 has 12 residues. Trimming removed 8 bases from V and 4 bases from J; junction bases left unmatched: 3. The CDR3 sequence: CASDRGGTEAFF. CDR3 bases: TGTGCCAGCGACAGGGGAGGCACTGAAGCTTTCTTT.

This chain connects TRBV15 to TRBJ2-2, with D perhaps matching TRBD2 (5 bases). Trimming shortened V by 1 base and J by 1 base, and 7 bases separated the two germline ends. The CDR3 is made up of 15 amino acids. The germline V gene has CDR1 LNHNV and CDR2 YYDKDF (reference sequence). The DNA for the CDR3 is TGTGCCACCAGCAGAGTGGGAGAGAACACCGGGGAGCTGTTTTTT. Protein: CATSRVGENTGELFF.

The rearrangement joins TRBV20-1 to TRBJ1-2; D unresolved. This CDR3 comprises 8 residues. From germline, CDR1 is DFQATT and CDR2 SNEGSKA (reference sequence). V was pared by 6 bases and J by 6 bases, with 2 bases between. The CDR3 spells CSAHGYTF. CDR3 sequence (DNA): TGCAGTGCCCATGGCTACACCTTC.